Following are 10 T cell receptor beta chains from one sample sequenced in a study of cytomegalovirus exposure and HLA in healthy donors (dated by TCRdb to about 2017). The library relied on the immunoSEQ multiplex PCR assay. For the multiplex PCR, a mixture combining 60 forward primers for TCR Vbeta segments and 13 reverse primers for TCR Jbeta segments was used. The immuneACCESS repertoire file appears here via TCRdb, limited to in-frame rearrangements. These files lack a portion of the clones; in checked studies, under half of the deficit traces to unresolved V genes, and the cause of the others is not known. The sample's table covers roughly 60,000 clones. The top ten constitute about 4% of the sample. Sequences were obtained from PBMCs. Receptor source: a woman aged 18-29 years in good health and CMV-seronegative.

The chain carries TRBV11-2 and TRBJ2-1, with 10 bases aligning to TRBD2. The V and J ends lost 7 bases and 10 bases, in that order; junction bases with no gene match: 19. Germline lookup yields CDR1 SGHAT and CDR2 FQNNGV. CDR3 length: 17 amino acids. The CDR3 is CASTSLGASGSVGEQFF. DNA of the CDR3: TGTGCCAGCACCTCCCTGGGGGCTAGCGGGAGTGTCGGGGAGCAGTTCTTC.

J is TRBJ1-1 and V is TRBV6-6, with a tentative D call TRBD1 (6 bases). This CDR3 contains 15 residues. Trimming pared 5 bases from V and 0 bases from J, leaving 13 bases between. The germline gives CDR1 MNHNY, CDR2 SVGAGI (reference sequence). CDR3 in amino acids: CASSGRGGVNTEAFF. The CDR3 nucleotides are TGTGCCAGCAGTGGCAGGGGAGGGGTGAACACTGAAGCTTTCTTT.

The chain recombines TRBV6-1 with TRBJ2-5; 7 positions agree with TRBD2. This CDR3 has 16 amino acids. The germline V gene has CDR1 MNHNS and CDR2 SASEGT. Germline trimming cut 2 bases from V and 1 base from J; bases unmatched to any gene: 7. The CDR3 region is CASSEREGVGQETQYF. DNA for the CDR3: TGTGCCAGCAGTGAAAGGGAGGGTGTGGGCCAAGAGACCCAGTACTTC.

V is TRBV7-2 and J is TRBJ1-2; 8 bases align to TRBD1. Germline V lookup: CDR1 SGHTA, CDR2 FQGNSA. The CDR3 is made up of 18 amino acids. With 6 bases clipped from V and 3 bases from J, the junction kept 18 bases outside the gene matches. CDR3 nucleotide sequence: TGTGCCAGCAGTATCTCAGGGCAGGGGGCGCGAGGTGACTATGGCTACACCTTC. It specifies CASSISGQGARGDYGYTF. The whole variable domain, remainder taken from reference TRBV7-2 and TRBJ1-2, is GAGVSQSPSNKVTEKGKDVELRCDPISGHTALYWYRQSLGQGLEFLIYFQGNSAPDKSGLPSDRFSAERTGGSVSTLTIQRTQQEDSAVYLCASSISGQGARGDYGYTFGSGTRLTVV.

The rearrangement links TRBV12-5 to TRBJ1-1; unclear D gene. The V and J ends lost 1 base and 10 bases respectively, with 19 bases between them. The CDR3 extends over 15 amino acids. The germline CDR1 and CDR2 sequences are LGHNT and FRNRAP. This CDR3 is CASGLARRESPGAFF. The CDR3 DNA sequence: TGTGCTAGTGGTTTGGCGAGGAGGGAGTCCCCTGGAGCTTTCTTT. Filled out from reference TRBV12-5 and TRBJ1-1, the complete variable domain reads DARVTQTPRHKVTEMGQEVTMRCQPILGHNTVFWYRQTMMQGLELLAYFRNRAPLDDSGMPKDRFSAEMPDATLATLKIQPSEPRDSAVYFCASGLARRESPGAFFGQGTRLTVV.

The chain employs TRBV30 and TRBJ2-6; TRBD2 might be the D (6 bases). Germline CDR1 and CDR2: GTSNPN and SVGIG (reference sequence). The CDR3 totals 16 residues. V was shortened by 8 bases and J by 0 bases, with 17 bases between the two germline ends. The CDR3 spells CAGLPGLSSGANVLTF. In DNA, the CDR3 is TGTGCCGGCCTCCCGGGACTCAGCTCTGGGGCCAACGTCCTGACTTTC.

This rearrangement joins TRBV4-2 to TRBJ2-1, with 9 bases matching TRBD2. Germline trimming cut 1 base from V and 3 bases from J; bases unmatched to any gene: 7. The CDR3 spans 17 residues. CDR1 and CDR2 (germline): LGHNA, YNFKEQ. CDR3 nucleotide sequence: TGTGCCAGCAGCCAAGGGACTAGCGTCGGGGACTACAATGAGCAGTTCTTC. Translating it yields CASSQGTSVGDYNEQFF.

In DNA form, the CDR3 reads TGTGCCAGCTCACCAGGACAGAGCCCTGGGGAGCAGTTCTTC. Translation: CASSPGQSPGEQFF. The V gene is TRBV18, the J gene TRBJ2-1, with a tentative D call TRBD1 (6 bases). The V gene lost 2 bases and the J gene lost 10 bases, with 15 bases spanning the gap. Germline CDR1 KGHSH, CDR2 LQKENI. The CDR3 totals 14 residues.

To note about this clone: This sample also contains other DNA sequences that code for the same CDR3. This chain uses TRBV25-1 with TRBJ2-7; D unresolved. V lost 2 bases to trimming and J lost 1 base, with 6 bases between them. This CDR3 has 13 residues. The germline V gene encodes CDR1 MGHDK and CDR2 SYGVNS. Written as DNA, the CDR3 is TGTGCCAGCAGTGAAGGCCAGTCCTACGAGCAGTACTTC. The encoded protein is CASSEGQSYEQYF.

The chain recombines TRBV9 with TRBJ2-3, with TRBD1 matching over 8 bases. The CDR3 is 15 residues long. With V trimmed by 3 bases and J by 2 bases, 5 bases remained unmatched. Germline V lookup: CDR1 SGDLS, CDR2 YYNGEE. CDR3 in amino acids: CASSDRTGTTDTQYF. The CDR3 DNA is TGTGCCAGCAGCGATAGGACAGGGACCACAGATACGCAGTATTTT.